What follows is one T cell receptor (beta chain) and its context. It has no known antigen specificity. Base-call qualities are not available, and no considerably larger clone is one nucleotide away. This record belongs to a study of OX40 agonist ivuxolimab in advanced cancers. General notes on the study: Ivuxolimab, which targeted the costimulatory receptor OX40 (CD134), was an agonistic, fully human IgG2 monoclonal antibody. Patients were allowed to have had prior anti-PD-1, anti-PD-L1 or anti-CTLA-4 therapy, and 30% to 40% of the dose-escalation patients had previously received checkpoint inhibitors. The dose-escalation cohort was about 83% male with a mean age of approximately 59 years, ranging from roughly 23 to 79. Peripheral TCRbeta sequencing was intended to test whether TCR sequence diversity was altered and clonal T-cell expansion was caused by ivuxolimab. The paper describes the monotherapy dose-escalation part (N of about 54 patients) of the phase I trial of ivuxolimab. Among the roughly 52 dose-escalation patients, around 20 had hepatocellular carcinoma, roughly 15 melanoma, 9 renal cell carcinoma and 9 head and neck cancer. Three dose-escalation patients achieved partial responses, one with hepatocellular carcinoma and two with cutaneous melanoma. Intravenous ivuxolimab was administered to patients every 2 weeks at six dose levels: 0.01, 0.1, 0.3, 1.5, 3 and 10 mg/kg.

Genomic DNA was extracted from sorted cells for sequencing of the TCRbeta CDR3 region. TCRbeta CDR3 regions were sequenced using the immunoSEQ Assay. TCRdb's version of the immuneACCESS table is confined to in-frame rearrangements and falls short of the full clone set. An unresolved V gene accounts for under half of the shortfall where checked; the remainder is of unknown origin. This sample holds 68,000 or so clones; around four fifths were observed only once. Under 13% of the sample lies in the top ten. On the study overall, not on this receptor specifically: After ivuxolimab, CD8+ T cells had more expanded clones than CD4+ T cells on average. In the 0.1-3.0 mg/kg groups, partial responders had among the lowest normalized peripheral clonal expansion, particularly in CD8+ T cells. Low levels of normalized T-cell clonal expansion were also seen in some patients who did not respond. The antigen specificity of the clonally expanded peripheral T cells was not determined. At doses from 0.1 to 3.0 mg/kg, clonal expansion was seen in both CD4+ and CD8+ blood T cells between baseline and week 6.

The trial excluded patients who had a history of autoimmune disease or who were on systemic immunosuppression. Peripheral blood for TCR sequencing was collected from all dose cohorts at baseline, on cycle 4 day 1, and on cycle 7 day 1. The samples were taken from a phase I, first-in-human, multicenter, open-label dose-escalation trial of ivuxolimab. Adults with locally advanced or metastatic melanoma, renal cell, hepatocellular, or head and neck squamous cell carcinoma were enrolled in the trial. Before TCR sequencing, CD4+ T cells and CD8+ T cells from peripheral blood were sorted into separate populations. The receptor was derived from an adult with an advanced solid tumor such as melanoma, head and neck, liver or kidney cancer. The starting material was CD4+ or CD8+ T cells sorted from blood, obtained in a trial of the OX40 agonist ivuxolimab.

The DNA is TGTGCCAGCAGCCCCGTTGTGGGGGGCTGGGAGACCCAGTACTTC. Translated, this gives CASSPVVGGWETQYF. The chain uses TRBV7-7 and TRBJ2-5, with the D gene tentatively TRBD1 or TRBD2, based on 6 matching bases in each. CDR1 SSHAT and CDR2 FNYEAQ are derived from the germline V gene (reference sequence). The CDR3 goes from the cysteine to the phenylalanine over 15 residues. CDR3 DNA only is kept here, 45 bases in frame from base 1. Relative to germline, V is 5 bases shorter and J is 5 bases shorter, with 18 bases between their ends. Where the CDR3 stops, the reference TRBV7-7 and TRBJ2-5 genes take over; the full variable domain is GAGVSQSPRYKVTKRGQDVTLRCDPISSHATLYWYQQALGQGPEFLTYFNYEAQPDKSGLPSDRFSAERPEGSISTLTIQRTEQRDSAMYRCASSPVVGGWETQYFGPGTRLLVL.